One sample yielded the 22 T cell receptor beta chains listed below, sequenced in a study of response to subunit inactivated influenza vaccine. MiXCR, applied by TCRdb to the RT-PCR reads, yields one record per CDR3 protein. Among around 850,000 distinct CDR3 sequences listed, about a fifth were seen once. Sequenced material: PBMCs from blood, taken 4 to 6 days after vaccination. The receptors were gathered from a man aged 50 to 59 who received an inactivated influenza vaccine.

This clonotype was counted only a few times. The CDR3 coding sequence is TGTGCCAGCAGTATCCGGGCTCCCTTCTACGAGCAGTACTTC. This codes for CASSIRAPFYEQYF. The chain has TRBV6-1 and TRBJ2-7; D gene unclear. Germline CDR1 and CDR2: MNHNS and SASEGT. V lost 5 bases and J lost 3, with 14 bases in between. CDR3 size: 14 residues.

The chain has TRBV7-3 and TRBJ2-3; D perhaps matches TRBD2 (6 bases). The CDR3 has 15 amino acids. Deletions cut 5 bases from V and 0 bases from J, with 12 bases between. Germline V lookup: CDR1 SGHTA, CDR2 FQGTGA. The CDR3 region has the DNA TGTGCCAGCAGCCCCTTCGGGACTAGCACAGATACGCAGTATTTT. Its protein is CASSPFGTSTDTQYF.

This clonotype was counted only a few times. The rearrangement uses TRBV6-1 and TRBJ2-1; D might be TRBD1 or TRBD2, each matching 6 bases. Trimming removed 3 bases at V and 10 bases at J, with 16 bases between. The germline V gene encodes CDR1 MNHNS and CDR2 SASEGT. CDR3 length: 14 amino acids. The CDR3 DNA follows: TGTGCCAGCAGTGAGGTTGGGGGGCCCTGGGAGCAGTTCTTC. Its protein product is CASSEVGGPWEQFF.

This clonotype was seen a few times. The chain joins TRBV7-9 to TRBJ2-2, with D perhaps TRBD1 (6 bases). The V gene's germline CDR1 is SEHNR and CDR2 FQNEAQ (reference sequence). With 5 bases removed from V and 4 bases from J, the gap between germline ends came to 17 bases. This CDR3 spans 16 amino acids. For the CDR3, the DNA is TGTGCCAGCAGCCCGTTGGGGGCTACGGGCACCGGGGAGCTGTTTTTT. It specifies CASSPLGATGTGELFF. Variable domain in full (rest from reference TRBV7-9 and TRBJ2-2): DTGVSQNPRHKITKRGQNVTFRCDPISEHNRLYWYRQTLGQGPEFLTYFQNEAQLEKSRLLSDRFSAERPKGSFSTLEIQRTEQGDSAMYLCASSPLGATGTGELFFGEGSRLTVL.

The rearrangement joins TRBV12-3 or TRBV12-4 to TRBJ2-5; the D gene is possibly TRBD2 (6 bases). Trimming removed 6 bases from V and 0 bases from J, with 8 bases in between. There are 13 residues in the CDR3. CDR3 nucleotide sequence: TGTGCCAGCAGACGGGACTACCAAGAGACCCAGTACTTC. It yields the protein CASRRDYQETQYF.

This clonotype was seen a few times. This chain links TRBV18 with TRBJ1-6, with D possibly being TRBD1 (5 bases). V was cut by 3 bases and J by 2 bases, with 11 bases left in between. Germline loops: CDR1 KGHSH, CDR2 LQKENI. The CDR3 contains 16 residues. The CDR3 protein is CASSPLAGAYNSPLHF. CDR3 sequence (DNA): TGTGCCAGCTCACCCCTTGCGGGGGCCTATAATTCACCCCTCCACTTT.

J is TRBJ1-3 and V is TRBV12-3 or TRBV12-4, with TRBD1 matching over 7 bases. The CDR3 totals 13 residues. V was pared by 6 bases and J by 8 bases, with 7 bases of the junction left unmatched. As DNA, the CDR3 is TGTGCCAGCAGCAGAGACAGGGCGCACACCATATATTTT. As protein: CASSRDRAHTIYF.

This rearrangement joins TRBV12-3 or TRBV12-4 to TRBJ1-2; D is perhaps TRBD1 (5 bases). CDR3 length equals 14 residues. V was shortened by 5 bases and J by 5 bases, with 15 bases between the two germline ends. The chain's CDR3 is CASSPMEGLYGYTF. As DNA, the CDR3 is TGTGCCAGCAGTCCGATGGAGGGGTTGTATGGCTACACCTTC.

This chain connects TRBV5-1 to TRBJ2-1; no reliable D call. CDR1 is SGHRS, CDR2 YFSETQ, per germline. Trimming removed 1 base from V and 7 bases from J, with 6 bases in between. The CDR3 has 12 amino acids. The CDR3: CASSLTANEQFF. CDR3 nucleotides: TGCGCCAGCAGCTTGACGGCGAATGAGCAGTTCTTC.

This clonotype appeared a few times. The CDR3 nucleotides read TGTGCCAGCAGGTTACTCCCGGTCGACACAGATACGCAGTATTTT. It translates to CASRLLPVDTDTQYF. The rearrangement uses TRBV12-3 or TRBV12-4 and TRBJ2-3, with unresolved D. With 6 bases removed from V and 2 bases from J, the gap between germline ends came to 15 bases. The CDR3 totals 15 residues.

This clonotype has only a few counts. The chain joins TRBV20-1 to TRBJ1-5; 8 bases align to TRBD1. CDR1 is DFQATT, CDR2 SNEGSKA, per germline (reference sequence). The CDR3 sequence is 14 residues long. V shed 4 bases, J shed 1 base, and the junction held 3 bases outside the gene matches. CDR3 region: CSATQGASNQPQHF. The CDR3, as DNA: TGCAGTGCTACTCAGGGGGCCAGCAATCAGCCCCAGCATTTT.

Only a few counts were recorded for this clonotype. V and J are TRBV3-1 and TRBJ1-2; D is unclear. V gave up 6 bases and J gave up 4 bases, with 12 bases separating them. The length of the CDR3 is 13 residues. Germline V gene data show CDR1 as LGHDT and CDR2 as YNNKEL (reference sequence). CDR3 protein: CASSLKAAYGYTF. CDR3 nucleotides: TGTGCCAGCAGTCTAAAGGCAGCCTATGGCTACACCTTC. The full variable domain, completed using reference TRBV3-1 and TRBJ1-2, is DTAVSQTPKYLVTQMGNDKSIKCEQNLGHDTMYWYKQDSKKFLKIMFSYNNKELIINETVPNRFSPKSPDKAHLNLHINSLELGDSAVYFCASSLKAAYGYTFGSGTRLTVV.

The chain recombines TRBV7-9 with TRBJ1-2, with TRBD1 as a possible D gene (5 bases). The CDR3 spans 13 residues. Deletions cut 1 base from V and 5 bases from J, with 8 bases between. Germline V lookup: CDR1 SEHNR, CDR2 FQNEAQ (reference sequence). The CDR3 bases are TGTGCCAGCAGCTTAGGCAGACAGTATGGCTACACCTTC. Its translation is CASSLGRQYGYTF.

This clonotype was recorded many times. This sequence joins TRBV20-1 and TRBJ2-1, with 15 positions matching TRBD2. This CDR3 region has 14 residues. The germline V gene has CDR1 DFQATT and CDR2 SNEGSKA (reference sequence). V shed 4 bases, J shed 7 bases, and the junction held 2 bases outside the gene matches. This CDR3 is CSATGLAGGNEQFF. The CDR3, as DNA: TGCAGTGCTACGGGACTAGCGGGAGGTAATGAGCAGTTCTTC.

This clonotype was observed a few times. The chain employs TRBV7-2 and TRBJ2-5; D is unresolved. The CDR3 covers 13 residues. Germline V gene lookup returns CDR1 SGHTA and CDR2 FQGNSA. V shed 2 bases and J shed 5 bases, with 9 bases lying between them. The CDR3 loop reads CASSLNSGETQYF. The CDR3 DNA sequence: TGTGCCAGCAGCTTAAACTCCGGGGAGACCCAGTACTTC. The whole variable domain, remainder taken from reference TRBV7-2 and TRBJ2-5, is GAGVSQSPSNKVTEKGKDVELRCDPISGHTALYWYRQSLGQGLEFLIYFQGNSAPDKSGLPSDRFSAERTGGSVSTLTIQRTQQEDSAVYLCASSLNSGETQYFGPGTRLLVL.

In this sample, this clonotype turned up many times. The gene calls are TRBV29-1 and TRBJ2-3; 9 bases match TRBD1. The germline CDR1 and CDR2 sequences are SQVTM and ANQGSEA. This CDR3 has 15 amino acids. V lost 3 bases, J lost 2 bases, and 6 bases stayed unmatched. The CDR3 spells CSVDGTGYNTDTQYF. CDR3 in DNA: TGCAGCGTTGATGGGACAGGGTACAACACAGATACGCAGTATTTT.

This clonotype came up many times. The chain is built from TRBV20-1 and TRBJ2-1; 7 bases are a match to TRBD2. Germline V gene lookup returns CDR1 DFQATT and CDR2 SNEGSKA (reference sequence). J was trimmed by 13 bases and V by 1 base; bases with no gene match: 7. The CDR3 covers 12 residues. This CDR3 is CSARVREANQFF. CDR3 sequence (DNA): TGCAGTGCTAGAGTACGGGAGGCCAATCAGTTCTTC.

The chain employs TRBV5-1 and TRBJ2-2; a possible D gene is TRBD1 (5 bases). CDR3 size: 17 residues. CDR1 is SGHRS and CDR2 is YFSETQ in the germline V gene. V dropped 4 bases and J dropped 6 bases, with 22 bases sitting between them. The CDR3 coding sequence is TGCGCCAGCAGCCAGCACCTTGGGGCGATGAATCCCGGGGAGCTGTTTTTT. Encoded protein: CASSQHLGAMNPGELFF.

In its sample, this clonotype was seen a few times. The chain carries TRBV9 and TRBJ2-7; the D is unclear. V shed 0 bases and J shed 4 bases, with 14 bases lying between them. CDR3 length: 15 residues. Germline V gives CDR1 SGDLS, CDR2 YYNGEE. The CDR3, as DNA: TGTGCCAGCAGCGTAGGGGCCTCCTCCCCTTACGAGCAGTACTTC. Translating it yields CASSVGASSPYEQYF.

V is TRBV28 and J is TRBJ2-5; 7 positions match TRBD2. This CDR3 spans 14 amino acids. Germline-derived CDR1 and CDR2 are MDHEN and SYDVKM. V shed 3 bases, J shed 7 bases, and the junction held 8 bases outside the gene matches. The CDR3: CASSLGGTQGTQYF. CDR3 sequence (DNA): TGTGCCAGCAGTTTGGGAGGGACCCAGGGGACCCAGTACTTC.

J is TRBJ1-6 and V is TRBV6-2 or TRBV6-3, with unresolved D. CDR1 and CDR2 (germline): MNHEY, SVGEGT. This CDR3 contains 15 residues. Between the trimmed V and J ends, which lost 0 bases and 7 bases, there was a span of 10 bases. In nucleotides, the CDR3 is TGTGCCAGCAGTTACTCGGGCAGTCAAAATTCACCCCTCCACTTT. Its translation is CASSYSGSQNSPLHF.

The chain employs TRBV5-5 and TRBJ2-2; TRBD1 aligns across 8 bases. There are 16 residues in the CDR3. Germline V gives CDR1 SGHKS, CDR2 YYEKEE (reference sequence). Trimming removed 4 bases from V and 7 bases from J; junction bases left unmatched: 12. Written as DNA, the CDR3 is TGTGCCAGCAGCCCACCCAGCAGGGGGCGTATCGGGGAGCTGTTTTTT. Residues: CASSPPSRGRIGELFF.